The rows below give T cell receptor beta chains drawn from one sample of a study of beta chain features in type 1 diabetes. TCRdb's copy holds only in-frame clones and misses some; the assay was immunoSEQ multiplex PCR. Among about 260,000 clones listed, roughly 70% were seen once. The sample consisted of naive CD4+ T cells from blood. The origin of the receptors is a man aged 30 to 45 in good health. Both conserved end residues are part of each CDR3. Clone size appears in some rows only: once, few, many, or a class for an expanded clone.

TRBJ2-7,17,TRBV15,-,CATSREGGTSGTYEQYF
TRBJ2-1,15,TRBV25-1,few,CASSETAGSYNEQFF
TRBJ2-6,13,TRBV6-5,-,CASMGRGDNVLTF
TRBJ1-1,12,TRBV29-1,-,CSAPGQSAEAFF
TRBJ2-7,14,TRBV28,-,CASSPSSPAYEQYF
TRBJ2-7,12,TRBV5-1,few,CASSLEAYEQYF
TRBJ2-5,11,TRBV7-9,-,CASQGQETQYF
TRBJ2-7,13,TRBV30,few,CAWTPSVGHEQYF
TRBJ2-5,14,TRBV4-3,-,CASSQDPLAGDQYF
TRBJ1-2,13,TRBV25-1,once,CASSEEQGAFYTF
TRBJ2-1,14,TRBV30,-,CAWIEAGWYNEQFF
TRBJ2-5,12,TRBV28,-,CASSSLQETQYF
TRBJ2-1,17,TRBV30,few,CAWSPFSGTESYNEQFF
TRBJ2-1,15,TRBV30,-,CAWTTGQGEYNEQFF
TRBJ2-2,13,TRBV29-1,-,CSVTGLGTGELFF
TRBJ2-6,16,TRBV2,-,CASSGDGYSGANVLTF
TRBJ1-1,11,TRBV30,-,CAWSVPGRAFF
TRBJ2-7,15,TRBV5-4,-,CASSDRTGPWDEQYF
TRBJ2-1,14,TRBV25-1,once,CASSAAGADNEQFF
TRBJ2-3,13,TRBV7-2,-,CASSLAPPDTQYF
TRBJ2-1,16,TRBV9,-,CASSVGGGRKYNEQFF
TRBJ1-1,13,TRBV30,-,CAYSGQMNTEAFF
TRBJ1-1,15,TRBV5-1,-,CASSTAGAGNTEAFF
TRBJ1-2,13,TRBV30,-,CAWTGQPGYGYTF
TRBJ2-3,14,TRBV13,once,CASSVRDSRDTQYF
TRBJ2-3,16,TRBV9,-,CASSVGADASTDTQYF
TRBJ2-1,13,TRBV10-3,once,CAISESGVPREFF
TRBJ2-4,16,TRBV27,-,CASSRTGQLAKNIQYF
TRBJ2-1,15,TRBV19,few,CASSMGTGGYNEQFF
TRBJ2-1,12,TRBV30,-,CAWTSGYNEQFF
TRBJ1-2,12,TRBV30,-,CAWSVQGSGYTF
TRBJ2-5,16,TRBV7-9,once,CASSLWSGRGRETQYF
TRBJ2-7,17,TRBV18,-,CASSPKIGGVRSYEQYF
TRBJ2-2,11,TRBV20-1,-,CSARKTGELFF
TRBJ1-6,12,TRBV30,-,CAWTNGVSPLHF
TRBJ2-1,13,TRBV30,-,CAWSARRPNEQFF